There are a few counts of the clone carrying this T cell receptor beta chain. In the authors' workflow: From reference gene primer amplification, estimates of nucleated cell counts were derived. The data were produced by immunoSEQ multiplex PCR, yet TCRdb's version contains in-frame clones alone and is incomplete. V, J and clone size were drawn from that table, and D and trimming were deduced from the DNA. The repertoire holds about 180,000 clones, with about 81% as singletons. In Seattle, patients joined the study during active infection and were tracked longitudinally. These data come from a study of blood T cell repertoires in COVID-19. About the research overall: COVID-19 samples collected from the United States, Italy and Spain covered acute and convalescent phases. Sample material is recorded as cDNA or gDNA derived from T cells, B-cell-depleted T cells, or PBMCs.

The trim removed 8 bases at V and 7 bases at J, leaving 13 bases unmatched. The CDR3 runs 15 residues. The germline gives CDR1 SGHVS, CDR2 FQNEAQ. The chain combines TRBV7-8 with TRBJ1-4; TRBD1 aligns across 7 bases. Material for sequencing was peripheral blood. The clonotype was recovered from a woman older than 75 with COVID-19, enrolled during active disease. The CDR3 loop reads CASGPTGVGGEKLFF. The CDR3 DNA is TGTGCCAGCGGCCCTACAGGGGTTGGTGGTGAAAAACTGTTTTTT.